The 24 T cell receptor beta chains below were found in one sample sequenced in a study of T cell responses to AZD1222 COVID-19 vaccine. Data came from immunoSEQ multiplex PCR; TCRdb stores just in-frame clones and leaves some out. The data hold about 120,000 clones, with roughly 87% observed a single time. Sequenced material: peripheral blood, taken on day 0 of AZD1222 vaccination. The receptors here all came from an adult in good health.

This chain links TRBV9 with TRBJ1-1; no clear D. The CDR3 runs to 13 residues. The germline V and J ends were trimmed by 3 bases and 1 base, with 7 bases remaining between them. Germline V gene lookup returns CDR1 SGDLS and CDR2 YYNGEE. The CDR3 region is CASSATTNTEAFF. The CDR3 DNA reads TGTGCCAGCAGCGCGACAACGAACACTGAAGCTTTCTTT.

V is TRBV30 and J is TRBJ2-7, with 8 bases aligning to TRBD2. The V gene's germline CDR1 is GTSNPN and CDR2 SVGIG (reference sequence). The trim removed 0 bases at V and 2 bases at J, leaving 3 bases unmatched. The CDR3 totals 14 residues. CDR3 nucleotides: TGTGCCTGGAGTGTAAGCGGGGGTCCCTACGAGCAGTACTTC. This gives the protein CAWSVSGGPYEQYF.

The genes are TRBV11-2 and TRBJ2-1; possible D gene TRBD1, 8 bases. This CDR3 has 17 residues. Looked up from germline, CDR1 is SGHAT and CDR2 is FQNNGV. V lost 2 bases to trimming and J lost 3 bases, with 17 bases between them. The CDR3: CASSLSGTGPYYNEQFF. DNA for the CDR3: TGTGCCAGCAGCTTAAGCGGGACAGGCCCTTACTACAATGAGCAGTTCTTC.

V usage is TRBV6-5 and J usage is TRBJ1-2; 7 bases match TRBD1. The junction had 12 bases not matched to a gene; V was cut back by 6 bases and J by 8 bases. This CDR3 comprises 14 residues. Germline CDR1 and CDR2: MNHEY and SVGAGI. The CDR3 is CASRVPTGSSGYTF. The CDR3 coding sequence is TGTGCCAGCAGAGTTCCGACAGGGTCTTCGGGCTACACCTTC.

V is TRBV5-6 and J is TRBJ2-2, with 8 bases that match TRBD1. The CDR3 loop spans 16 amino acids. In germline, CDR1 is SGHDT, CDR2 YYEEEE. V was clipped by 1 base and J by 5 bases; unmatched bases: 7. Written as DNA, the CDR3 is TGTGCCAGCAGCTTGCCCGGACAGGGATGGACCGGGGAGCTGTTTTTT. Translating it yields CASSLPGQGWTGELFF.

The chain is built from TRBV7-9 and TRBJ2-7, with 10 bases that match TRBD1. The CDR3 consists of 14 residues. After removal of 5 bases from V and 4 bases from J, the junction contained 5 bases not matched to a gene. Germline V gene sequence: CDR1 SEHNR, CDR2 FQNEAQ (reference sequence). CDR3 amino acids: CASSPRDRGYEQYF. The CDR3 coding sequence is TGTGCCAGCAGCCCCCGGGACAGGGGTTACGAGCAGTACTTC.

This clone has only one observation. The genes are TRBV2 and TRBJ1-4; D possibly corresponds to TRBD1 (6 bases). The CDR3 is 15 amino acids. Germline CDR1 and CDR2: SNHLY and FYNNEI. V shed 4 bases and J shed 10 bases, with 19 bases lying between them. In DNA form, the CDR3 reads TGTGCCAGCAGTGTGGTCCCGGTGGACAGTGGAAAACTGTTTTTT. It yields the protein CASSVVPVDSGKLFF.

This rearrangement joins TRBV7-8 to TRBJ2-1; D may be TRBD2 (5 bases). Germline lookup yields CDR1 SGHVS and CDR2 FQNEAQ. Trimming took 0 bases from V and 8 from J, leaving 14 bases between them. The CDR3 is 15 amino acids. The CDR3 DNA reads as TGTGCCAGCAGCTTAGCGTTCCGAGGGTCGGATGAGCAGTTCTTC. Amino acids: CASSLAFRGSDEQFF. The full variable domain, with the rest looked up from reference TRBV7-8 and TRBJ2-1, is GAGVSQSPRYKVAKRGQDVALRCDPISGHVSLFWYQQALGQGPEFLTYFQNEAQLDKSGLPSDRFFAERPEGSVSTLKIQRTQQEDSAVYLCASSLAFRGSDEQFFGPGTRLTVL.

The chain couples TRBV7-6 to TRBJ2-3, with TRBD2 identical over 10 bases. Germline-derived CDR1 and CDR2 are SGHVS and FNYEAQ. J gave up 1 base and V 5 bases, and 6 bases lay outside the gene matches. The CDR3 runs 16 residues. Here the CDR3 DNA reads TGTGCCAGCAGCGGGGGACTAGCGTATCGCACAGATACGCAGTATTTT. This gives the protein CASSGGLAYRTDTQYF.

This chain connects TRBV6-2 or TRBV6-3 to TRBJ1-1; TRBD1 agrees at 8 bases. This CDR3 has 15 residues. Germline trimming cut 2 bases from V and 4 bases from J; bases unmatched to any gene: 6. Germline V lookup: CDR1 MNHEY, CDR2 SVGEGT. CDR3: CASSYPRQGFTEAFF. CDR3 bases: TGTGCCAGCAGTTACCCTAGACAGGGGTTCACTGAAGCTTTCTTT.

The chain recombines TRBV9 with TRBJ2-1; D is undetermined. The germline V gene has CDR1 SGDLS and CDR2 YYNGEE. CDR3 size: 14 residues. Trimming took 0 bases from V and 8 from J, leaving 12 bases between them. CDR3 sequence (DNA): TGTGCCAGCAGCGTAGGACCCCGAGAGGATGAGCAGTTCTTC. It codes for CASSVGPREDEQFF.

The rearrangement joins TRBV24-1 to TRBJ2-3; 8 bases are shared with TRBD2. The germline V gene has CDR1 KGHDR and CDR2 SFDVKD. This CDR3 has 17 residues. The J segment lost 4 bases and the V segment lost 7 bases, leaving 15 bases of the junction unmatched. CDR3 nucleotides: TGTGCCACCAGAGATCACTGGTCGGGGGGGCCGCCAGATACGCAGTATTTT. Translating gives CATRDHWSGGPPDTQYF.

The chain uses TRBV21-1 and TRBJ2-3; the table names TRBD2, a call not compared with the DNA. TRBV21-1 constitutes a pseudogene. This CDR3 comprises 13 residues. CDR3 DNA sequence: TGTGCCAGCAGGATGGAGTTGGTAGATACGCAGTATTTT. It is translated as CASRMELVDTQYF.

This chain joins TRBV28 and TRBJ2-5; 13 bases fit TRBD2. This CDR3 spans 15 amino acids. After removal of 6 bases from V and 2 bases from J, the junction contained 3 bases not matched to a gene. CDR1 is MDHEN, CDR2 SYDVKM, per germline. Written as DNA, the CDR3 is TGTGCCAGCAGGGGGACTAGCGGGGATCAAGAGACCCAGTACTTC. This encodes CASRGTSGDQETQYF.

The V and J genes are TRBV7-2 and TRBJ2-2; a possible D gene is TRBD1 (5 bases). CDR3 length equals 13 residues. Germline loops: CDR1 SGHTA, CDR2 FQGNSA. Trimming shortened V by 5 bases and J by 8 bases, and 12 bases separated the two germline ends. CDR3: CASSTHGAGELFF. CDR3 sequence (DNA): TGTGCCAGCAGCACACATGGGGCTGGGGAGCTGTTTTTT.

The genes are TRBV19 and TRBJ1-5; 7 bases are shared with TRBD1. The CDR3 extends over 15 amino acids. With 5 bases clipped from V and 7 bases from J, the junction kept 11 bases outside the gene matches. Germline CDR1 reads LNHDA; CDR2 reads SQIVND (reference sequence). The CDR3 protein is CASSYDRETDQPQHF. CDR3 in DNA: TGTGCCAGTAGTTACGACAGGGAAACAGACCAGCCCCAGCATTTT.

This CDR3 reads CASSVKREVPTDTQYF. The CDR3 DNA reads TGTGCCAGCAGCGTCAAGCGGGAGGTCCCCACAGATACGCAGTATTTT. V is TRBV9 and J is TRBJ2-3, with 9 bases identical to TRBD2. CDR1 SGDLS and CDR2 YYNGEE come from the germline V gene. The CDR3 loop spans 16 amino acids. V lost 2 bases to trimming and J lost 2 bases; unmatched junction nucleotides: 6. The whole variable domain, remainder taken from reference TRBV9 and TRBJ2-3, is DSGVTQTPKHLITATGQRVTLRCSPRSGDLSVYWYQQSLDQGLQFLIQYYNGEERAKGNILERFSAQQFPDLHSELNLSSLELGDSALYFCASSVKREVPTDTQYFGPGTRLTVL.

This rearrangement joins TRBV14 to TRBJ2-7, with 8 bases matching TRBD1. V was clipped by 4 bases and J by 3 bases; unmatched bases: 5. The CDR3 runs to 14 residues. Germline V gene data show CDR1 as SGHDN and CDR2 as FVKESK. DNA for the CDR3: TGTGCCAGCAGCCTGGACAGGGAAAGCTACGAGCAGTACTTC. As protein: CASSLDRESYEQYF.

The chain uses TRBV19 and TRBJ2-5; 11 bases align to TRBD2. The germline V gene has CDR1 LNHDA and CDR2 SQIVND (reference sequence). CDR3 length equals 16 residues. With V trimmed by 1 base and J by 1 base, 2 bases remained unmatched. In nucleotides, the CDR3 is TGTGCCAGTAGTATAGGACTAGCGGGAAGCCAAGAGACCCAGTACTTC. It translates to CASSIGLAGSQETQYF.

The gene calls are TRBV7-2 and TRBJ2-5; TRBD2 agrees at 11 bases. This CDR3 spans 17 amino acids. Per germline, CDR1 SGHTA and CDR2 FQGNSA. Trimming cost V 3 bases and J 5 bases; bases outside gene matches: 11. CDR3 in amino acids: CASSFGLAGTGRETQYF. In DNA form, the CDR3 reads TGTGCCAGCAGCTTTGGACTAGCGGGCACGGGGCGGGAGACCCAGTACTTC.

The J gene is TRBJ1-5, the V gene TRBV10-1; maybe TRBD1 (6 bases). In germline, CDR1 is WNHNN, CDR2 SYGVQD (reference sequence). The length of the CDR3 is 16 residues. The ends were cut back, 4 bases at V and 1 base at J, with 14 bases in the middle. CDR3 bases: TGCGCCAGCAGTGGGGGGGCTAGGTTAAGCAATCAGCCCCAGCATTTT. As protein: CASSGGARLSNQPQHF.

The chain recombines TRBV7-8 with TRBJ2-3, with D unresolved. Between the trimmed V and J ends, which lost 7 bases and 0 bases, there was a span of 11 bases. The germline gives CDR1 SGHVS, CDR2 FQNEAQ. The CDR3 loop spans 14 amino acids. CDR3 loop: CASIPPTSTDTQYF. The CDR3 DNA reads as TGTGCCAGCATCCCACCTACTAGCACAGATACGCAGTATTTT.

V gene TRBV7-9 combines with J gene TRBJ2-1; 14 positions match TRBD2. Germline-derived CDR1 and CDR2 are SEHNR and FQNEAQ (reference sequence). The CDR3 extends over 16 amino acids. V lost 5 bases to trimming and J lost 8 bases; unmatched junction nucleotides: 8. CDR3 nucleotide sequence: TGTGCCAGCAGCCCGGGACTAGCGGGAGTCGCGGATGAGCAGTTCTTC. This sequence encodes CASSPGLAGVADEQFF.

V gene TRBV20-1 combines with J gene TRBJ1-2; D gene unclear. Germline CDR1 DFQATT, CDR2 SNEGSKA (reference sequence). The CDR3 runs 14 residues. Trimming pared 3 bases from V and 7 bases from J, leaving 18 bases between. DNA for the CDR3: TGCAGTGCTAGTACCCGAACAGAGGGAGCTGGCTACACCTTC. It encodes CSASTRTEGAGYTF.